This entry is about one TCR beta chain. The antigen remains unidentified. This sample was taken from a study of T cell responses to AZD1222 COVID-19 vaccine. Whole-study findings and limits: Epitopes outside B.1.351 and B.1.1.7 mutated regions reportedly drew nearly half of spike TCRs. It was only after the peak T cell response that any repertoires were sampled.

V shed 3 bases and J shed 3 bases, with 6 bases lying between them. The CDR3 extends over 12 amino acids. Germline V gene data show CDR1 as SGDLS and CDR2 as YYNGEE. Some clones are missing from TCRdb's copy, which holds only in-frame ones; the method was immunoSEQ multiplex PCR. The table records about 140,000 clones, approximately 88% of them present only once. This specimen was peripheral blood, taken on day 0 of AZD1222 vaccination. V usage is TRBV9 and J usage is TRBJ1-2; D call uncertain. This receptor was obtained from an adult in good health. As DNA, the CDR3 is TGTGCCAGCAGCGCCGAATACTATGGCTACACCTTC. Translating it yields CASSAEYYGYTF.